The 28 T cell receptor beta chains listed next were all sequenced from one sample in a study of shared clonotypes between healthy human individuals. Sequencing was performed with immunoSEQ multiplex PCR; in TCRdb, only in-frame clones are kept and a portion is missing. The sample has around 510,000 clones; 90% to 96% are singletons. What was sequenced was naive CD4+ T cells sorted from blood. Regarding subset: CD45RA+ positively selected. The source of these receptors is a woman under 40 in good health.

The chain uses TRBV6-1 and TRBJ1-4; a weak D match, TRBD1 (6 bases). The V gene lost 4 bases and the J gene lost 8 bases, with 14 bases spanning the gap. The CDR3 length is 14 residues. CDR1 MNHNS and CDR2 SASEGT come from the germline V gene. The chain's CDR3 is CASSGVGGLEKLFF. CDR3 coding DNA: TGTGCCAGCAGTGGAGTGGGGGGCCTAGAAAAACTGTTTTTT.

The chain has TRBV6-6 and TRBJ2-5, with 9 nucleotides matching TRBD1. After removal of 6 bases from V and 4 bases from J, the junction contained 0 bases not matched to a gene. The CDR3 extends over 12 amino acids. Per germline, CDR1 MNHNY and CDR2 SVGAGI (reference sequence). CDR3: CASRDRGETQYF. The CDR3 nucleotides are TGTGCCAGCAGGGACAGGGGAGAGACCCAGTACTTC.

V usage is TRBV5-1 and J usage is TRBJ2-1; 9 bases are shared with TRBD2. The ends lost 2 bases at V and 7 bases at J; junction bases unmatched: 13. The V gene's germline CDR1 is SGHRS and CDR2 YFSETQ. The CDR3 runs to 17 residues. In nucleotides, the CDR3 is TGCGCCAGCAGCTTCATTAGTAATAGCGGGGGACGAAATGAGCAGTTCTTC. This encodes CASSFISNSGGRNEQFF.

The chain recombines TRBV21-1 with TRBJ2-7. TRBV21-1 is designated a pseudogene. The CDR3 is made up of 14 amino acids. CDR3 sequence reads: CASSKEGGWDEQYF. In nucleotides, the CDR3 is TGTGCCAGCAGCAAAGAAGGGGGGTGGGACGAGCAGTACTTC.

The chain is built from TRBV28 and TRBJ2-4; 15 bases line up with TRBD2. The CDR3 consists of 18 residues. V trimming: 4 bases; J trimming: 2 bases; junction bases outside the gene matches: 6. CDR1 is MDHEN, CDR2 SYDVKM, per germline. The CDR3 spells CASSWGLAGGWTKNIQYF. The DNA of the CDR3 is TGTGCCAGCAGTTGGGGACTAGCGGGAGGTTGGACCAAAAACATTCAGTACTTC.

This chain connects TRBV5-1 to TRBJ1-3; D unresolved. The CDR3 is 13 amino acids. With 0 bases removed from V and 3 bases from J, the gap between germline ends came to 4 bases. CDR1 is SGHRS, CDR2 YFSETQ, per germline. The CDR3 here is CASSLEVGNTIYF. For the CDR3, the DNA is TGCGCCAGCAGCTTGGAGGTTGGAAACACCATATATTTT.

V is TRBV29-1 and J is TRBJ2-7, with a possible D match to TRBD2 (5 bases). The germline V gene has CDR1 SQVTM and CDR2 ANQGSEA. Trimming left V 6 bases short and J 1 base short, with 10 bases between. This CDR3 contains 12 residues. CDR3 sequence: CSVVGASYEQYF. CDR3 in DNA: TGCAGCGTAGTGGGAGCTTCCTACGAGCAGTACTTC.

The chain carries TRBV27 and TRBJ1-5; no reliable D call. There are 13 residues in the CDR3. Trimming cost V 6 bases and J 5 bases, with 11 bases left between them. Per germline, CDR1 MNHEY and CDR2 SMNVEV (reference sequence). CDR3 sequence reads: CASRENSYQPQHF. The DNA for the CDR3 is TGTGCCAGCAGAGAAAACAGTTATCAGCCCCAGCATTTT.

This chain uses TRBV4-1 with TRBJ2-7, with 10 bases fitting TRBD1. V lost 1 base and J lost 7; bases outside the gene matches: 7. The germline CDR1 and CDR2 sequences are MGHRA and YSYEKL. The CDR3 is 15 residues long. CDR3 sequence reads: CASSQAGQGVREQYF. The DNA of the CDR3 is TGCGCCAGCAGCCAAGCCGGACAGGGGGTTCGGGAGCAGTACTTC.

The chain couples TRBV19 to TRBJ1-2; D is uncertain. V was cut by 5 bases and J by 2 bases, with 9 bases left in between. Germline assignment: CDR1 LNHDA and CDR2 SQIVND (reference sequence). This CDR3 is 13 amino acids long. CDR3 sequence: CASSSGENYGYTF. The CDR3 nucleotides are TGTGCCAGTAGTTCGGGAGAAAACTATGGCTACACCTTC.

CDR3 coding DNA: TGTGCCATCAGTGAGTCTCCTTTGCACGGACCATCTCTGCCCCAGCATTTT. Protein sequence: CAISESPLHGPSLPQHF. The V call is TRBV10-3, the J call TRBJ1-5; D is unresolved. V lost 0 bases to trimming and J lost 9 bases, with 21 bases between them. Germline CDR1 is ENHRY and CDR2 is SYGVKD. CDR3 size: 17 residues.

The J gene is TRBJ2-1, the V gene TRBV28; D remains unclear. The CDR3 runs to 12 residues. With 2 bases removed from V and 7 bases from J, the gap between germline ends came to 6 bases. The germline gives CDR1 MDHEN, CDR2 SYDVKM. The CDR3 loop is CASSLIPNEQFF. The CDR3 DNA follows: TGTGCCAGCAGTTTAATCCCAAATGAGCAGTTCTTC.

V gene TRBV11-3 combines with J gene TRBJ2-1; D unresolved. This CDR3 comprises 13 residues. Trimming took off 4 bases at V and 7 bases at J, with 11 bases between the two ends. The germline gives CDR1 SGHNT, CDR2 YENEEA. CDR3 nucleotide sequence: TGTGCCAGCAGCTCCCCCCTGGGGAATGAGCAGTTCTTC. Translated: CASSSPLGNEQFF.

The genes are TRBV28 and TRBJ2-7; TRBD1 matches 8 bases. The length of the CDR3 is 15 residues. Germline assignment: CDR1 MDHEN and CDR2 SYDVKM. V lost 5 bases to trimming and J lost 2 bases; unmatched junction nucleotides: 8. In DNA form, the CDR3 reads TGTGCCAGCAGTCCCGACGGACAGGGCACCTACGAGCAGTACTTC. This gives the protein CASSPDGQGTYEQYF.

This sequence joins TRBV19 and TRBJ2-3, with D perhaps assigned TRBD1 or TRBD2 (6 bases each). V gave up 4 bases and J gave up 2 bases, with 13 bases separating them. The CDR3 has 15 residues. Germline loops: CDR1 LNHDA, CDR2 SQIVND (reference sequence). The CDR3 DNA is TGTGCCAGTAGTAGAGGGGGGCTCAACACAGATACGCAGTATTTT. Translating it yields CASSRGGLNTDTQYF.

The V gene is TRBV28, the J gene TRBJ2-2; D perhaps matches TRBD2 (5 bases). The CDR3 spans 15 residues. Trimming took off 3 bases at V and 6 bases at J, with 14 bases between the two ends. CDR1 and CDR2 (germline): MDHEN, SYDVKM. CDR3 region: CASSFEARAAGELFF. The DNA of the CDR3 is TGTGCCAGCAGTTTTGAGGCGCGGGCTGCCGGGGAGCTGTTTTTT.

This sequence joins TRBV7-9 and TRBJ2-3; 10 bases agree with TRBD2. CDR1 and CDR2 (germline): SEHNR, FQNEAQ (reference sequence). The CDR3 loop spans 18 amino acids. J gave up 2 bases and V 8 bases, and 16 bases lay outside the gene matches. This CDR3 is CASPDHASLAGDTDTQYF. Here the CDR3 DNA reads TGTGCCAGCCCAGACCATGCCTCGCTAGCGGGAGACACAGATACGCAGTATTTT.

The J gene is TRBJ1-1, the V gene TRBV28; D is unresolved. CDR1 is MDHEN and CDR2 is SYDVKM in the germline V gene. The V and J ends lost 2 bases and 7 bases respectively, with 8 bases between them. The CDR3 runs to 12 residues. The CDR3, as DNA: TGTGCCAGCAGTTTAATTGGGTTTGAAGCTTTCTTT. This sequence encodes CASSLIGFEAFF. The entire variable domain, with the rest obtained from reference TRBV28 and TRBJ1-1, is as follows: DVKVTQSSRYLVKRTGEKVFLECVQDMDHENMFWYRQDPGLGLRLIYFSYDVKMKEKGDIPEGYSVSREKKERFSLILESASTNQTSMYLCASSLIGFEAFFGQGTRLTVV.

The chain combines TRBV2 with TRBJ2-7; D gene uncertain. Per germline, CDR1 SNHLY and CDR2 FYNNEI. Trimming shortened V by 1 base and J by 6 bases, and 19 bases separated the two germline ends. The CDR3 has 16 residues. CDR3 DNA: TGTGCCAGCAGTGAAGGTCTCGTCACGCGGTCGGCCGAGCAGTACTTC. It yields the protein CASSEGLVTRSAEQYF.

This clone was found once. The chain links TRBV11-2 to TRBJ2-2; D call uncertain. Trimming took 2 bases from V and 5 from J, leaving 3 bases between them. This CDR3 contains 12 residues. Germline V gene data show CDR1 as SGHAT and CDR2 as FQNNGV. CDR3 nucleotide sequence: TGTGCCAGCAGCTTAAGGACCGGGGAGCTGTTTTTT. As protein: CASSLRTGELFF.

The chain uses TRBV5-6 and TRBJ1-4; weak D call: TRBD1 (5 bases). Between the trimmed V and J ends, which lost 2 bases and 1 base, there was a span of 15 bases. In germline, CDR1 is SGHDT, CDR2 YYEEEE. This CDR3 contains 17 residues. The CDR3 is CASSFLGVPGTNEKLFF. CDR3 bases: TGTGCCAGCAGCTTTCTGGGGGTTCCCGGAACTAATGAAAAACTGTTTTTT.

The chain links TRBV9 to TRBJ1-3; a weak D match, TRBD1 (5 bases). CDR3 length: 15 amino acids. V lost 4 bases and J 3 bases, leaving 14 bases between the germline ends. The V gene's germline CDR1 is SGDLS and CDR2 YYNGEE. CDR3 loop: CASSRDFWGGNTIYF. CDR3 DNA: TGTGCCAGCAGCAGGGACTTCTGGGGTGGAAACACCATATATTTT.

As DNA, the CDR3 is TGTGCCAGCAGTCCCCCTACCTTGAGCGCGGGAGCTTACAATGAGCAGTTCTTC. Its protein is CASSPPTLSAGAYNEQFF. This chain uses TRBV28 with TRBJ2-1; the match to TRBD2 covers 7 bases. Germline assignment: CDR1 MDHEN and CDR2 SYDVKM. There are 18 residues in the CDR3. V shed 5 bases, J shed 4 bases, and the junction held 17 bases outside the gene matches.

This chain joins TRBV11-2 and TRBJ2-7, with TRBD2 as a possible D gene (5 bases). V was clipped by 6 bases and J by 3 bases, with 12 bases between them. The CDR3 sequence is 13 residues long. The germline gives CDR1 SGHAT, CDR2 FQNNGV. The CDR3 spells CASSNSAGYEQYF. CDR3 coding DNA: TGTGCCAGCAGTAACAGCGCGGGCTACGAGCAGTACTTC.

The chain combines TRBV5-4 with TRBJ2-5; the match to TRBD2 covers 9 bases. Germline values: CDR1 SGHNT, CDR2 YYREEE (reference sequence). The CDR3 has 20 amino acids. Trimming removed 0 bases from V and 2 bases from J; junction bases left unmatched: 17. CDR3 DNA sequence: TGTGCCAGCAGCTTGGATGCAGGACCCTTTGCGGGAGGGTTACAAGAGACCCAGTACTTC. Translated, it gives CASSLDAGPFAGGLQETQYF.

This clone has just one count. The J gene is TRBJ2-5, the V gene TRBV5-1; TRBD1 is a possible D gene (6 bases). CDR1 SGHRS and CDR2 YFSETQ come from the germline V gene. The CDR3 is made up of 14 amino acids. The germline V and J ends were trimmed by 0 bases and 5 bases, with 11 bases remaining between them. For the CDR3, the DNA is TGCGCCAGCAGCTTGGGTGGACAGTCGGAGACCCAGTACTTC. It yields the protein CASSLGGQSETQYF. The entire variable domain, with the rest obtained from reference TRBV5-1 and TRBJ2-5, is as follows: KAGVTQTPRYLIKTRGQQVTLSCSPISGHRSVSWYQQTPGQGLQFLFEYFSETQRNKGNFPGRFSGRQFSNSRSEMNVSTLELGDSALYLCASSLGGQSETQYFGPGTRLLVL.

The rearrangement joins TRBV7-9 to TRBJ2-7, with TRBD2 matching 14 bases. V was pared by 5 bases and J by 9 bases, with 3 bases of the junction left unmatched. From germline, CDR1 is SEHNR and CDR2 FQNEAQ (reference sequence). CDR3 length: 13 amino acids. The CDR3 sequence: CASSQGLAGVQYF. In DNA, the CDR3 is TGTGCCAGCAGCCAGGGACTAGCGGGAGTGCAGTACTTC.

The chain has TRBV28 and TRBJ2-2; D possibly corresponds to TRBD2 (5 bases). CDR3 size: 13 residues. Trimming pared 6 bases from V and 0 bases from J, leaving 5 bases between. Looked up from germline, CDR1 is MDHEN and CDR2 is SYDVKM. DNA for the CDR3: TGTGCCAGCAGCGGGGCGAACACCGGGGAGCTGTTTTTT. Protein sequence: CASSGANTGELFF.